The entry that follows covers one T cell receptor (beta chain) sequence. The V segment lost 5 bases and the J segment 2 bases; nucleotides outside the gene matches: 7. This CDR3 has 14 residues. In germline, CDR1 is SGHDT, CDR2 YYEEEE. These data belong to a study of CD8 T cells in Susac syndrome. RNA was extracted with the RNeasy kit, and a quantity of about 0.45 to 1 ug was reverse transcribed using random hexamers. The TCR beta CDR3 was amplified by immunoSEQ multiplex PCR across 54 Vbeta, 13 Jbeta. In TCRdb, the immunoSEQ multiplex PCR reads were re-called with MiXCR into one record per CDR3 protein. The sample holds about 60,000 distinct CDR3 sequences; just under 95% are singletons and the top ten take 0.56%.

Sequenced input: CD8+ T cells from PBMCs. This chain connects TRBV5-6 to TRBJ2-7; 7 nucleotides agree with TRBD2. The sequence came from a human donor with multiple sclerosis. In DNA, the CDR3 is TGTGCCAGCAGATCGCGGGAGACGCCCTACGAGCAGTACTTC. Protein sequence: CASRSRETPYEQYF.